These 15 T cell receptor beta chains originate from one sample sequenced in a study of blood T cell repertoires in COVID-19. Only in-frame clones appear in the TCRdb table, and some are missing; sequencing was by immunoSEQ multiplex PCR. The sample lists roughly 48,000 clones; over 80% were seen once. The sample consisted of peripheral blood. The receptors come from a man between 65 and 80 years old with acute or convalescent COVID-19.

CDR3 DNA: TGTGCCAGCAGCTTAATACAGACGGAGACCCAGTACTTC. It codes for CASSLIQTETQYF. The chain couples TRBV7-3 to TRBJ2-5; D call uncertain. The CDR3 length is 13 residues. The V and J ends lost 1 base and 5 bases respectively, with 8 bases between them. Germline assignment: CDR1 SGHTA and CDR2 FQGTGA.

V and J are TRBV11-3 and TRBJ2-5, with D tentatively TRBD2 (6 bases). CDR3 length: 14 amino acids. Germline CDR1 and CDR2: SGHNT and YENEEA. V lost 1 base and J lost 2, with 8 bases in between. CDR3: CASSLGGTQETQYF. In nucleotides, the CDR3 is TGTGCCAGCAGCTTAGGTGGGACTCAAGAGACCCAGTACTTC.

This clone turned up a few times. V usage is TRBV5-4 and J usage is TRBJ2-3; no definite D call. Trimming took 0 bases from V and 0 from J, leaving 8 bases between them. The CDR3 totals 15 residues. CDR1 and CDR2 from the germline V gene are SGHNT and YYREEE (reference sequence). The CDR3 region is CASSLGGPSTDTQYF. The CDR3 nucleotides read TGTGCCAGCAGCTTGGGCGGCCCTAGCACAGATACGCAGTATTTT.

This clone has a handful of counts. The genes are TRBV5-1 and TRBJ2-1; 8 nucleotides match TRBD1. J gave up 2 bases and V 2 bases, and 3 bases lay outside the gene matches. The germline CDR1 and CDR2 sequences are SGHRS and YFSETQ. The CDR3 contains 15 residues. The CDR3 DNA reads TGCGCCAGCAGCTTCGGACAGGGCCCCTACAATGAGCAGTTCTTC. The encoded protein is CASSFGQGPYNEQFF.

The chain carries TRBV3-1 (or the pseudogene TRBV3-2) and TRBJ1-5; D is unclear. The CDR3 has 14 residues. Germline V gene lookup returns CDR1 LGHDT and CDR2 YNNKEL (reference sequence). V lost 5 bases, J lost 3 bases, and 11 bases lay in between. Written as DNA, the CDR3 is TGTGCCAGCAGCACTTTACCTTTCAATCAGCCCCAGCATTTT. Amino acid sequence: CASSTLPFNQPQHF.

As DNA, the CDR3 is TGTGCCAGCAATCCGGGGAGGAACACTGAAGCTTTCTTT. Translating gives CASNPGRNTEAFF. The rearrangement joins TRBV2 to TRBJ1-1; D gene ambiguous. The CDR3 contains 13 residues. In germline, CDR1 is SNHLY, CDR2 FYNNEI. Between the trimmed V and J ends, which lost 7 bases and 1 base, there was a span of 10 bases.

V usage is TRBV19 and J usage is TRBJ1-1; D possibly corresponds to TRBD1 (5 bases). This CDR3 region has 13 residues. Germline V gene sequence: CDR1 LNHDA, CDR2 SQIVND (reference sequence). With 3 bases removed from V and 2 bases from J, the gap between germline ends came to 7 bases. CDR3 nucleotides: TGTGCCAGTAGTATTGACAGCAACACTGAAGCTTTCTTT. Translation gives CASSIDSNTEAFF.

This clone was seen more than once but under ten times. The gene calls are TRBV27 and TRBJ2-2, with TRBD1 identical over 9 bases. Germline trimming cut 6 bases from V and 3 bases from J; bases unmatched to any gene: 8. The CDR3 spans 16 residues. CDR1 is MNHEY and CDR2 is SMNVEV in the germline V gene (reference sequence). The CDR3 reads CASRDPWTGDTGELFF. The CDR3 coding sequence is TGTGCCAGCAGGGATCCATGGACAGGGGACACCGGGGAGCTGTTTTTT.

The rearrangement joins TRBV30 to TRBJ2-6; D might be TRBD2 (6 bases). The CDR3 contains 17 residues. The germline V gene has CDR1 GTSNPN and CDR2 SVGIG (reference sequence). V shed 3 bases and J shed 2 bases, with 17 bases lying between them. CDR3 protein: CAWSRESTLPGANVLTF. In DNA form, the CDR3 reads TGTGCCTGGAGCCGGGAGTCAACCCTTCCTGGGGCCAACGTCCTGACTTTC. Together with reference TRBV30 and TRBJ2-6, the CDR3 gives the full variable domain: SQTIHQWPATLVQPVGSPLSLECTVEGTSNPNLYWYRQAAGRGLQLLFYSVGIGQISSEVPQNLSASRPQDRQFILSSKKLLLSDSGFYLCAWSRESTLPGANVLTFGAGSRLTVL.

This clone appeared a few times. This chain connects TRBV4-1 to TRBJ1-1; no reliable D call. V lost 4 bases to trimming and J lost 7 bases, with 13 bases between them. The CDR3 extends over 13 amino acids. Germline lookup yields CDR1 MGHRA and CDR2 YSYEKL. The DNA of the CDR3 is TGCGCCAGCAGCCGAGAACGGGGTTTTGAAGCTTTCTTT. It specifies CASSRERGFEAFF.

This chain links TRBV7-2 with TRBJ2-5; 8 nucleotides line up with TRBD1. V lost 6 bases, J lost 5 bases, and 11 bases stayed unmatched. The CDR3 has 15 residues. Germline lookup yields CDR1 SGHTA and CDR2 FQGNSA. CDR3 nucleotides: TGTGCCAGCAGTCCGCGGACAGGGTTCGGTGAGACCCAGTACTTC. Residues: CASSPRTGFGETQYF.

The rearrangement joins TRBV7-2 to TRBJ1-2; 8 positions agree with TRBD1. The CDR3 loop spans 16 amino acids. Germline CDR1 reads SGHTA; CDR2 reads FQGNSA. Trimming removed 5 bases from V and 4 bases from J; junction bases left unmatched: 12. The CDR3 DNA sequence: TGTGCCAGCAGCCCGGACAGGGCAAAATCGGGCTATGGCTACACCTTC. As protein: CASSPDRAKSGYGYTF. The entire variable domain, with the rest obtained from reference TRBV7-2 and TRBJ1-2, is as follows: GAGVSQSPSNKVTEKGKDVELRCDPISGHTALYWYRQSLGQGLEFLIYFQGNSAPDKSGLPSDRFSAERTGGSVSTLTIQRTQQEDSAVYLCASSPDRAKSGYGYTFGSGTRLTVV.

This clone was recorded only once. The genes are TRBV9 and TRBJ2-2; D gene uncertain. Germline V gene data show CDR1 as SGDLS and CDR2 as YYNGEE. CDR3 length equals 12 residues. Between the trimmed V and J ends, which lost 1 base and 6 bases, there was a span of 4 bases. CDR3 in DNA: TGTGCCAGCAGCGTACTCCCCGGGGAGCTGTTTTTT. Encoded protein: CASSVLPGELFF. The full variable domain, its missing parts supplied by reference TRBV9 and TRBJ2-2, is DSGVTQTPKHLITATGQRVTLRCSPRSGDLSVYWYQQSLDQGLQFLIQYYNGEERAKGNILERFSAQQFPDLHSELNLSSLELGDSALYFCASSVLPGELFFGEGSRLTVL.

The rearrangement links TRBV5-1 to TRBJ1-1; the match to TRBD1 covers 7 bases. This CDR3 has 14 residues. V shed 5 bases, J shed 1 base, and the junction held 5 bases outside the gene matches. Germline lookup yields CDR1 SGHRS and CDR2 YFSETQ. The CDR3 loop reads CASRRTGENTEAFF. The CDR3 DNA reads as TGCGCCAGCAGGCGGACAGGTGAGAACACTGAAGCTTTCTTT.

The J gene is TRBJ2-1, the V gene TRBV12-5; 9 bases match TRBD1. This CDR3 contains 14 residues. The V segment lost 5 bases and the J segment 9 bases; nucleotides outside the gene matches: 8. Per the germline V gene, CDR1 is LGHNT and CDR2 is FRNRAP. The CDR3 nucleotides are TGTGCTAGTGGTCCCGGACAGGGGAGAACTGAGCAGTTCTTC. This sequence encodes CASGPGQGRTEQFF.